These T cell receptor beta chains were read from a single sample in a study of identical twins. Each CDR3 protein gets one entry after TCRdb re-called the 5' RACE reads with MiXCR. The table shows just over 500,000 distinct CDR3 sequences, with roughly a fifth occurring only once. The data were also submitted as part of a second study, on T cells expressing NK-cell markers.

Material: CD4+ T cells sorted from blood. The receptors were sampled from a woman aged 18-30 years in good health. Both conserved end residues are part of each CDR3. The order of the fields is J gene, clone size, D gene, V gene, CDR3 protein, CDR3 DNA. D genes are given only for firm matches. The size entry is marked missing in some rows and otherwise reads once, few, many or a size class.

>TRBJ2-1|NA|NA|TRBV6-1
CASSPDLSYNEQFF
TGTGCCAGCAGCCCGGACCTCTCCTACAATGAGCAGTTCTTC
>TRBJ2-1|NA|NA|TRBV20-1
CSLAGTYSYNEQFF
TGCAGTCTGGCGGGGACCTACTCCTACAATGAGCAGTTCTTC
>TRBJ2-3|NA|NA|TRBV6-1
CASARDTQYF
TGTGCCAGCGCGAGAGATACGCAGTATTTT
>TRBJ2-5|NA|TRBD2|TRBV7-2
CASSLPCGGAQETQYF
TGTGCCAGCAGCTTGCCTTGCGGGGGGGCGCAAGAGACCCAGTACTTC
>TRBJ2-5|few|TRBD1|TRBV4-3
CASSPGGTGAGTQYF
TGCGCCAGCAGCCCCGGGGGGACAGGGGCTGGGACCCAGTACTTC
>TRBJ2-2|NA|TRBD2|TRBV10-3
CAISPTSGMNTGELFF
TGTGCCATCAGTCCTACTAGCGGGATGAACACCGGGGAGCTGTTTTTT
>TRBJ1-2|few|TRBD1|TRBV7-2
CASSFGTANYGYTF
TGTGCCAGCAGCTTTGGGACAGCTAACTATGGCTACACCTTC
>TRBJ2-7|NA|NA|TRBV20-1
CSARRSSDEQYF
TGCAGTGCCAGAAGATCTAGTGACGAGCAGTACTTC
>TRBJ2-2|few|NA|TRBV5-1
CASSLETYTGELFF
TGCGCCAGCAGCTTGGAGACATACACCGGGGAGCTGTTTTTT
>TRBJ2-5|NA|NA|TRBV2
CASRKSSASLETQYF
TGTGCCAGCCGTAAATCCTCAGCTAGCCTGGAGACCCAGTACTTC
>TRBJ2-2|few|NA|TRBV7-9
CASSPRITGELFF
TGTGCCAGCAGCCCCCGAATCACCGGGGAGCTGTTTTTT
>TRBJ2-1|NA|TRBD1|TRBV4-1
CASSQVPGTAYNEQFF
TGCGCCAGCAGCCAAGTCCCCGGGACAGCGTACAATGAGCAGTTCTTC
>TRBJ2-7|few|TRBD2|TRBV7-3
CASSSTSDSEQYF
TGTGCCAGCAGCTCTACTAGCGACTCCGAGCAGTACTTC